The source of this TCR beta chain is a study of OX40 agonist ivuxolimab in advanced cancers. CDR1 and CDR2 from the germline V gene are LGHNA and YNFKEQ. V shed 4 bases and J shed 0 bases, with 15 bases lying between them. The CDR3 loop spans 16 amino acids. Generated by immunoSEQ multiplex PCR, the TCRdb table keeps only in-frame clones and is missing some. The data hold around 57,000 clones, with 80% to 90% observed a single time. Study outcomes and limitations: CD4+ and CD8+ T cells in blood underwent clonal expansion by week 6 at 0.1 to 3.0 mg/kg. Among T cells, CD8+ cells averaged more expanded clones than CD4+ cells.

As for this clone: The antigen is not known.

The chain couples TRBV4-2 to TRBJ1-1; D is unresolved. This clonotype originated in an adult with an advanced solid tumor such as melanoma, head and neck, liver or kidney cancer. The specimen comprised CD4+ or CD8+ T cells sorted from blood, sampled in a trial of the OX40 agonist ivuxolimab. CDR3 nucleotides: TGTGCCAGCAGCCCGAGGGAGGGAAGCTTGAACACTGAAGCTTTCTTT. This encodes CASSPREGSLNTEAFF.